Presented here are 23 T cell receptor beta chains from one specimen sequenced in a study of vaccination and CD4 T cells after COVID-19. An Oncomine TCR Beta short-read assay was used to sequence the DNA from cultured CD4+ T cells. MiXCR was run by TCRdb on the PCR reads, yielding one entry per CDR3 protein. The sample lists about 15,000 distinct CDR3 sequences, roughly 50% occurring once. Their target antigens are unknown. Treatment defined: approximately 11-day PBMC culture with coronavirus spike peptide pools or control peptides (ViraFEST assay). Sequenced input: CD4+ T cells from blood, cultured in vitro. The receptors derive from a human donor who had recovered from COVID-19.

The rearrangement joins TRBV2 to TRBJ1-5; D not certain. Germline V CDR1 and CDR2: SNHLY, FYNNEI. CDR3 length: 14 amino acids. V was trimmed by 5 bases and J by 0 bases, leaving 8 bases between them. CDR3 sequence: CASSIEGSNQPQHF. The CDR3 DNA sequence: TGTGCCAGCAGTATCGAAGGTAGCAATCAGCCCCAGCATTTT.

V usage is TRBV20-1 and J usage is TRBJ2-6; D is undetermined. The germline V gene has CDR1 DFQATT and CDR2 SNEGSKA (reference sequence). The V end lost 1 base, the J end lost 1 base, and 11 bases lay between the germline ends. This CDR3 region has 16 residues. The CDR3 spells CSARAEHFSGANVLTF. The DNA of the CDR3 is TGCAGTGCTAGAGCGGAACACTTTTCTGGGGCCAACGTCCTGACTTTC.

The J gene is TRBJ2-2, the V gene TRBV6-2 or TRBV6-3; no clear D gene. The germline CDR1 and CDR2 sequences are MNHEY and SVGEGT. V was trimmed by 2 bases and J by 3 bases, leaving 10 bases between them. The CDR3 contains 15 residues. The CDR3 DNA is TGTGCCAGCAGTTACCCCCCCCGGGACACCGGGGAGCTGTTTTTT. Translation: CASSYPPRDTGELFF.

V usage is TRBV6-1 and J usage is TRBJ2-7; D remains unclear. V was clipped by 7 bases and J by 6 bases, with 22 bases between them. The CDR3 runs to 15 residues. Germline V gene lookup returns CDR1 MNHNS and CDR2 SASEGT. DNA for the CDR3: TGTGCCAGCATCGAAAAATGGGGTCCCGCCGGCGAGCAGTACTTC. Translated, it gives CASIEKWGPAGEQYF.

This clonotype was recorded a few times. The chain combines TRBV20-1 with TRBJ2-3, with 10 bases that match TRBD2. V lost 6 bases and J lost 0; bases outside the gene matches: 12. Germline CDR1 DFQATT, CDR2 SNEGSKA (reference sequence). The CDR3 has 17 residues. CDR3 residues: CSAAGLATLPSTDTQYF. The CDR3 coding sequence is TGCAGTGCCGCGGGACTAGCGACTCTACCGAGCACAGATACGCAGTATTTT.

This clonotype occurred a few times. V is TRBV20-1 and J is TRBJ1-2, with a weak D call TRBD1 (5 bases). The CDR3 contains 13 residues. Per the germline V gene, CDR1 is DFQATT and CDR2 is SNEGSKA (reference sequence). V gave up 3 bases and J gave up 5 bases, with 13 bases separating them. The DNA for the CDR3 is TGCAGTGCTAGTGGGCGGGGGGGGTATGGCTACACCTTC. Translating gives CSASGRGGYGYTF.

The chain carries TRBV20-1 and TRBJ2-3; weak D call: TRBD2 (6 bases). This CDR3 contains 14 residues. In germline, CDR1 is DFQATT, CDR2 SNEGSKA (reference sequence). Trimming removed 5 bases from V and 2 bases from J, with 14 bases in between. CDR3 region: CSAPRLGPTDTQYF. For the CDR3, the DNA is TGCAGTGCTCCAAGACTAGGTCCCACAGATACGCAGTATTTT.

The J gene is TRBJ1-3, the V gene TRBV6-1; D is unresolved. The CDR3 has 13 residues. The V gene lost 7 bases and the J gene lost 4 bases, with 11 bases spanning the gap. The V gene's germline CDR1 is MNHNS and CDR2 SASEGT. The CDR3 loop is CASNAYFGNTIYF. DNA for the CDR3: TGTGCCAGCAACGCGTATTTCGGAAACACCATATATTTT.

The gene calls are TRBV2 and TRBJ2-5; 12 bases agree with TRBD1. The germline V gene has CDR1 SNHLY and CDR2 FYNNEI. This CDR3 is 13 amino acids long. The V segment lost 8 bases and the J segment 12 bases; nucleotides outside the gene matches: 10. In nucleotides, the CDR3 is TGTGCCAGCGGGGACAGGGGGCGCGGTATTAAGTACTTC. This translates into CASGDRGRGIKYF.

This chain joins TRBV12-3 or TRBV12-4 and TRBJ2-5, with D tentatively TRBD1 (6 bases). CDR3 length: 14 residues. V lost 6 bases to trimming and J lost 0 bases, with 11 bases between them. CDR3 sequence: CASSGQMYQETQYF. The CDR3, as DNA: TGTGCCAGCAGCGGACAGATGTACCAAGAGACCCAGTACTTC.

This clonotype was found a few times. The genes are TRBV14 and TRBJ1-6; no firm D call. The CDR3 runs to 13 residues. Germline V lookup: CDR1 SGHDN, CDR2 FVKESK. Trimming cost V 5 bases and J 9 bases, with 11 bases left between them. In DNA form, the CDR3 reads TGTGCCAGCAGCTATACTAAGGGTTCACCCCTCCACTTT. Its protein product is CASSYTKGSPLHF.

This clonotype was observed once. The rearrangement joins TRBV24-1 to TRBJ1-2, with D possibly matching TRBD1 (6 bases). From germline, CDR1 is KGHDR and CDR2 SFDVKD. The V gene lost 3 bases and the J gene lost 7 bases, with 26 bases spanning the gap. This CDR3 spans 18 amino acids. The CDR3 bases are TGTGCCACCAGTGATCCCGTCCTCCCAGGAGAGGGGGTTGGTGGCTACACCTTC. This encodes CATSDPVLPGEGVGGYTF.

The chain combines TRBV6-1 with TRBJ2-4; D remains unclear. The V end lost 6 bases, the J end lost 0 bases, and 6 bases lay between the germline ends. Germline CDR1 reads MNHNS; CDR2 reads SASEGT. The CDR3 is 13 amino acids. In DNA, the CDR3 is TGTGCCAGCAGCTTCGGAGCCAAAAACATTCAGTACTTC. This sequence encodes CASSFGAKNIQYF.

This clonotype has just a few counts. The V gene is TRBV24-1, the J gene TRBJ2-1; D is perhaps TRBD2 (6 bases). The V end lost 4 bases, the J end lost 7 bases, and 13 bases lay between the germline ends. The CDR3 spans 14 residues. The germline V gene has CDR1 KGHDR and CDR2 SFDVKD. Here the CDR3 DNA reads TGTGCCACCAGTGAGCGGGGTAGGGGAAATGAGCAGTTCTTC. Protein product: CATSERGRGNEQFF.

CDR3 residues: CASSIQSPTDTQYF. The CDR3 DNA follows: TGTGCCAGCAGCATACAGAGTCCCACAGATACGCAGTATTTT. The chain has TRBV12-3 or TRBV12-4 and TRBJ2-3; no reliable D call. The V gene lost 6 bases and the J gene lost 2 bases, with 12 bases spanning the gap. This CDR3 has 14 amino acids.

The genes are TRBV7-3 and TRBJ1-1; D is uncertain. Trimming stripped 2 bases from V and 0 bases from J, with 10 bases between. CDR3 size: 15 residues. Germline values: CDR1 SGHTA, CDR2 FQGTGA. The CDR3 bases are TGTGCCAGCAGCTTACAACCGACTATGAACACTGAAGCTTTCTTT. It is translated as CASSLQPTMNTEAFF.

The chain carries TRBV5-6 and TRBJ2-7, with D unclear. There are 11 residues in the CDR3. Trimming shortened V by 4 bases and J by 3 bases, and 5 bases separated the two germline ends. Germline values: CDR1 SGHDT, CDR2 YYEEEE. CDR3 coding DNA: TGTGCCAGCAGCATTGACTACGAGCAGTACTTC. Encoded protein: CASSIDYEQYF.

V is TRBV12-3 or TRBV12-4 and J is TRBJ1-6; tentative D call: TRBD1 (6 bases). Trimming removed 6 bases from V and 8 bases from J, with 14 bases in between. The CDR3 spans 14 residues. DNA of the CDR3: TGTGCCAGCAGCTTCTTGGGGGGCGATTCACCCCTCCACTTT. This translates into CASSFLGGDSPLHF.

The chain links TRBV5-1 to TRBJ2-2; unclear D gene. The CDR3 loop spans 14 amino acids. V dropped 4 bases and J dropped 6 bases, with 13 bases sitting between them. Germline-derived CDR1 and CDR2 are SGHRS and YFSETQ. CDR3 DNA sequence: TGCGCCAGCAGCCCGTTAGACCGCGCCGGGGAGCTGTTTTTT. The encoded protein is CASSPLDRAGELFF.

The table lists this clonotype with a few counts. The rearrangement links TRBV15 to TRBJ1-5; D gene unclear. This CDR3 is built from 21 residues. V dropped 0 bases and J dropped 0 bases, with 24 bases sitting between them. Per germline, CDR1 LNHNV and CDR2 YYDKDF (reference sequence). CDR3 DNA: TGTGCCACCAGCAGAGACCTCCTTACATGGAGCCAAGGTTATAGCAATCAGCCCCAGCATTTT. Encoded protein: CATSRDLLTWSQGYSNQPQHF.

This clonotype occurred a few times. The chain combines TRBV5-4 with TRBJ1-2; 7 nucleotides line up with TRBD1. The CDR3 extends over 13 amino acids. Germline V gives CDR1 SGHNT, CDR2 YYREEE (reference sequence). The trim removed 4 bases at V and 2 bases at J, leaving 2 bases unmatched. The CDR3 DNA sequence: TGTGCCAGCAGCCAGACAGGGAACTATGGCTACACCTTC. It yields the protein CASSQTGNYGYTF.

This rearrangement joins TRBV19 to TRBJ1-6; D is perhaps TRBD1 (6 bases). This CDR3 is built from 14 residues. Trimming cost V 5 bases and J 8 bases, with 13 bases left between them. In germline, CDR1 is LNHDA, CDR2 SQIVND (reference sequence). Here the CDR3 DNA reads TGTGCCAGTAGTTTCCGGGGGCAAGATTCACCCCTCCACTTT. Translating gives CASSFRGQDSPLHF.

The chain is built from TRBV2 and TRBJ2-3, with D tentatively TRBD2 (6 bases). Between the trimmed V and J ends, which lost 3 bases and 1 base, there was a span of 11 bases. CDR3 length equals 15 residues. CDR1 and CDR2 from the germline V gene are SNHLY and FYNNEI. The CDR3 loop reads CASSEVSGGTDTQYF. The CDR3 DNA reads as TGTGCCAGCAGTGAGGTATCGGGGGGCACAGATACGCAGTATTTT. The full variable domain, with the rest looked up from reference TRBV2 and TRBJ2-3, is EPEVTQTPSHQVTQMGQEVILRCVPISNHLYFYWYRQILGQKVEFLVSFYNNEISEKSEIFDDQFSVERPDGSNFTLKIRSTKLEDSAMYFCASSEVSGGTDTQYFGPGTRLTVL.